A selection of T cell receptor beta chains follows, all from one sample in a study of CD8 T cells in ankylosing spondylitis. TCRdb itself ran the 5' RACE reads through MiXCR, one entry per CDR3 protein. The sample includes about 750,000 distinct CDR3 sequences, over 15% of them seen just once. The sequenced material came from blood, either unsorted or a sorted T cell fraction (not recorded which). The origin of the receptors is a male donor with ankylosing spondylitis. The CDR3 runs from the conserved cysteine through the conserved F or W. D genes are given only for firm matches. The size of a clone is reported for some rows only, either as once, few or many, or as a class for expanded clones.

V gene: TRBV19; J gene: TRBJ1-2; D gene: NA; clone size: NA; CDR3 DNA: TGTGCCAGCCGGTGGGACGGCCACTATGGCTACACCTTC; CDR3 protein: CASRWDGHYGYTF
V gene: TRBV4-2; J gene: TRBJ2-7; D gene: TRBD2; clone size: NA; CDR3 DNA: TGTGCCAGCAGCCCGAGACTAGCGGGAGCCGACGAGCAGTACTTC; CDR3 protein: CASSPRLAGADEQYF
V gene: TRBV9; J gene: TRBJ1-1; D gene: TRBD1; clone size: few; CDR3 DNA: TGTGCCAGCAGCGTTACAGGGGGGCAAAGCACTGAAGCTTTCTTT; CDR3 protein: CASSVTGGQSTEAFF
V gene: TRBV20-1; J gene: TRBJ2-7; D gene: NA; clone size: many; CDR3 DNA: TGCAGTGGCGAGGGGGTCTCCTACGAGCAGTACTTC; CDR3 protein: CSGEGVSYEQYF
V gene: TRBV29-1; J gene: TRBJ1-2; D gene: NA; clone size: few; CDR3 DNA: TGCAGCGTTCTAGCCCGGGATGGCTATGGCTACACCTTC; CDR3 protein: CSVLARDGYGYTF
V gene: TRBV6-1; J gene: TRBJ1-2; D gene: NA; clone size: few; CDR3 DNA: TGTGCCAGCAGCCCCTCACCGGGAGGGAGTTACCTTTATGGCTACACCTTC; CDR3 protein: CASSPSPGGSYLYGYTF
V gene: TRBV24-1; J gene: TRBJ2-3; D gene: TRBD1; clone size: many; CDR3 DNA: TGTGCCACCAGCCCGGGTACAGGGGTCACAGATACGCAGTATTTT; CDR3 protein: CATSPGTGVTDTQYF
V gene: TRBV20-1; J gene: TRBJ1-2; D gene: NA; clone size: NA; CDR3 DNA: TGCAGTGCTTACTCTCAGGAGCAAAACTATGGCTACACCTTC; CDR3 protein: CSAYSQEQNYGYTF
V gene: TRBV6-1; J gene: TRBJ1-1; D gene: NA; clone size: NA; CDR3 DNA: TGTGCCAGCACCACCGGGGCGAACACTGAAGCTTTCTTT; CDR3 protein: CASTTGANTEAFF
V gene: TRBV7-6; J gene: TRBJ2-7; D gene: TRBD1; clone size: few; CDR3 DNA: TGTGCCAGCAGCTTTTTGGTCCAGGGGGCGAACGAGCAGTACTTC; CDR3 protein: CASSFLVQGANEQYF
V gene: TRBV29-1; J gene: TRBJ2-5; D gene: NA; clone size: few; CDR3 DNA: TGCAGCACAAAGGACGGGACGAGAGAGACCCAGTACTTC; CDR3 protein: CSTKDGTRETQYF
V gene: TRBV18; J gene: TRBJ2-7; D gene: NA; clone size: few; CDR3 DNA: TGTGCCAGCTCACCGCCCGGATCTCACTTGTGGGTCGAGCAGTACTTC; CDR3 protein: CASSPPGSHLWVEQYF
V gene: TRBV20-1; J gene: TRBJ1-5; D gene: NA; clone size: few; CDR3 DNA: TGCAGTGCTAGGACGGGGGCTCGTAGAAATCAGCCCCAGCATTTT; CDR3 protein: CSARTGARRNQPQHF
V gene: TRBV6-1; J gene: TRBJ1-4; D gene: NA; clone size: NA; CDR3 DNA: TGTGCCAGCAGTGTCTGGAGATCAACTAATGAAAAACTGTTTTTT; CDR3 protein: CASSVWRSTNEKLFF
V gene: TRBV5-1; J gene: TRBJ2-7; D gene: NA; clone size: NA; CDR3 DNA: TGCGCCAGCAGACTCGACAGCGCCTACGAGCAGTACTTC; CDR3 protein: CASRLDSAYEQYF
V gene: TRBV4-1; J gene: TRBJ1-1; D gene: NA; clone size: NA; CDR3 DNA: TGCGCCAGCAGCCATGCAGTGGGGTGGACTGAAGCTTTCTTT; CDR3 protein: CASSHAVGWTEAFF
V gene: TRBV9; J gene: TRBJ2-7; D gene: NA; clone size: few; CDR3 DNA: TGTGCCAGCAGCCCCTTCGGAGGGGGGGGAAACGAGCAGTACTTC; CDR3 protein: CASSPFGGGGNEQYF
V gene: TRBV14; J gene: TRBJ1-1; D gene: TRBD1; clone size: NA; CDR3 DNA: TGTGCCAGCAGCCCAACGACAGGGAGCACTGAAGCTTTCTTT; CDR3 protein: CASSPTTGSTEAFF
V gene: TRBV19; J gene: TRBJ2-1; D gene: TRBD2; clone size: once; CDR3 DNA: TGTGCCAGTAGTAGGCAGGTTGGGACTAACAATGAGCAGTTCTTC; CDR3 protein: CASSRQVGTNNEQFF
V gene: TRBV30; J gene: TRBJ1-1; D gene: NA; clone size: NA; CDR3 DNA: TGTGCCTGGAGTGTAGTCGACAGCGAAGCTTTCTTT; CDR3 protein: CAWSVVDSEAFF
V gene: TRBV20-1; J gene: TRBJ2-5; D gene: TRBD2; clone size: few; CDR3 DNA: TGCAGTGCTAGAGCCCTTAGCGGGAGTCAGGAGACCCAGTACTTC; CDR3 protein: CSARALSGSQETQYF
V gene: TRBV7-2; J gene: TRBJ2-3; D gene: NA; clone size: NA; CDR3 DNA: TGTGCCAGCAGCACGACTCCTTCAACGCAGTATTTT; CDR3 protein: CASSTTPSTQYF
V gene: TRBV20-1; J gene: TRBJ1-4; D gene: NA; clone size: few; CDR3 DNA: TGCAGTGCTAGAGACCTCTATGATGGCAGGGTAAATGAAAAACTGTTTTTT; CDR3 protein: CSARDLYDGRVNEKLFF
V gene: TRBV29-1; J gene: TRBJ1-1; D gene: NA; clone size: NA; CDR3 DNA: TGCAGCGTTGAAACCCCAGGAGGGAACACTGAAGCTTTCTTT; CDR3 protein: CSVETPGGNTEAFF
V gene: TRBV11-2; J gene: TRBJ1-4; D gene: NA; clone size: NA; CDR3 DNA: TGTGCCAGCAGCTTAGAAGTCAGGGGAACTAATGAAAAACTGTTTTTT; CDR3 protein: CASSLEVRGTNEKLFF
V gene: TRBV7-9; J gene: TRBJ1-1; D gene: NA; clone size: NA; CDR3 DNA: TGTGCCAGCAGCGCGTTGGACAGCCGGCCCACTGAAGCTTTCTTT; CDR3 protein: CASSALDSRPTEAFF
V gene: TRBV7-2; J gene: TRBJ2-3; D gene: TRBD1; clone size: NA; CDR3 DNA: TGTGCCAGCAGACTTGACAGGGGGGTCACAGATACGCAGTATTTT; CDR3 protein: CASRLDRGVTDTQYF
V gene: TRBV5-1; J gene: TRBJ2-2; D gene: NA; clone size: many; CDR3 DNA: TGCGCCAGCAGCGCGTTAGCGTTCGCGAACACCGGGGAGCTGTTTTTT; CDR3 protein: CASSALAFANTGELFF
V gene: TRBV29-1; J gene: TRBJ2-7; D gene: NA; clone size: few; CDR3 DNA: TGCAGCGTAATCCCCACAGGGACATCCTACGAGCAGTACTTC; CDR3 protein: CSVIPTGTSYEQYF
V gene: TRBV6-1; J gene: TRBJ2-1; D gene: NA; clone size: NA; CDR3 DNA: TGTGCCAGCAACCGAGGTGGGGGGAAAAGCTCCTACAATGAGCAGTTCTTC; CDR3 protein: CASNRGGGKSSYNEQFF
V gene: TRBV4-3; J gene: TRBJ2-1; D gene: NA; clone size: NA; CDR3 DNA: TGCGCCAGCAGCCAAGGGGTTACCAGCTCCTACAATGAGCAGTTCTTC; CDR3 protein: CASSQGVTSSYNEQFF
V gene: TRBV5-1; J gene: TRBJ2-5; D gene: TRBD1; clone size: NA; CDR3 DNA: TGCGCCAGCAGCTTGGTCACGGGACAGGGTGTGGAGACCCAGTACTTC; CDR3 protein: CASSLVTGQGVETQYF
V gene: TRBV20-1; J gene: TRBJ2-3; D gene: TRBD1; clone size: NA; CDR3 DNA: TGCAGTGCTAGAATGGTTCAATGGGCGACAGGGAACCCAGATACGCAGTATTTT; CDR3 protein: CSARMVQWATGNPDTQYF
V gene: TRBV4-1; J gene: TRBJ1-4; D gene: NA; clone size: NA; CDR3 DNA: TGCGCCAGCAGCCACTTCAACCGGCGAAATGAAAAACTGTTTTTT; CDR3 protein: CASSHFNRRNEKLFF
V gene: TRBV12-3/TRBV12-4; J gene: TRBJ1-6; D gene: NA; clone size: many; CDR3 DNA: TGTGCCAGCAGTTTGACCAGCTGGGATTCACCCCTCCACTTT; CDR3 protein: CASSLTSWDSPLHF
V gene: TRBV10-3; J gene: TRBJ2-5; D gene: NA; clone size: NA; CDR3 DNA: TGTGCCATCAGTGATGTCCGCGAGAGCCAAGAGACCCAGTACTTC; CDR3 protein: CAISDVRESQETQYF
V gene: TRBV7-9; J gene: TRBJ2-5; D gene: NA; clone size: few; CDR3 DNA: TGTGCCAGCAGCCTCGCCCGGGAGACATCCGAGGGGGAGACCCAGTACTTC; CDR3 protein: CASSLARETSEGETQYF
V gene: TRBV3-1; J gene: TRBJ2-7; D gene: NA; clone size: NA; CDR3 DNA: TGTGCCAGCAGCCAAAGTCGGGGCGAGCAGTACTTC; CDR3 protein: CASSQSRGEQYF
V gene: TRBV4-2; J gene: TRBJ1-1; D gene: TRBD1; clone size: NA; CDR3 DNA: TGTGCCAGCAGCCCCCAGGGGGAAAGGGGGTACACTGAAGCTTTCTTT; CDR3 protein: CASSPQGERGYTEAFF
V gene: TRBV10-3; J gene: TRBJ1-1; D gene: NA; clone size: NA; CDR3 DNA: TGTGCCATCAGTGTTGGGGGAGGGACTGAAGCTTTCTTT; CDR3 protein: CAISVGGGTEAFF
V gene: TRBV3-1; J gene: TRBJ2-5; D gene: TRBD1; clone size: NA; CDR3 DNA: TGTGCCAGCAGCCTTCGTACAGGGGCGCGCGCATTGGAGACCCAGTACTTC; CDR3 protein: CASSLRTGARALETQYF
V gene: TRBV7-9; J gene: TRBJ2-1; D gene: TRBD2; clone size: many; CDR3 DNA: TGTGCCAGCAGCTTATTAGCGGGGGGGACCTACAATGAGCAGTTCTTC; CDR3 protein: CASSLLAGGTYNEQFF
V gene: TRBV18; J gene: TRBJ2-1; D gene: NA; clone size: NA; CDR3 DNA: TGTGCCAGCTCACAGAGTAGGGACAATGAGCAGTTCTTC; CDR3 protein: CASSQSRDNEQFF
V gene: TRBV7-2; J gene: TRBJ1-2; D gene: NA; clone size: NA; CDR3 DNA: TGTGCCAGCAGCTTATCCACAGGAGACTACTATGGCTACACCTTC; CDR3 protein: CASSLSTGDYYGYTF
V gene: TRBV7-9; J gene: TRBJ2-7; D gene: TRBD2; clone size: NA; CDR3 DNA: TGTGCCAGCAGCTTAGCGTTTGGGGGGGAGACCTACGAGCAGTACTTC; CDR3 protein: CASSLAFGGETYEQYF
V gene: TRBV5-6; J gene: TRBJ2-5; D gene: NA; clone size: few; CDR3 DNA: TGTGCCAGCAGCCTTTTGTCGGGGACAGAGACCCAGTACTTC; CDR3 protein: CASSLLSGTETQYF
V gene: TRBV28; J gene: TRBJ1-5; D gene: NA; clone size: few; CDR3 DNA: TGTGCCAGCAGTCCTGACAGCTATCAGCCCCAGCATTTT; CDR3 protein: CASSPDSYQPQHF
V gene: TRBV28; J gene: TRBJ2-7; D gene: NA; clone size: many; CDR3 DNA: TGTGCCAGCAGTTTCAGTCAGGGGTGGGGCTCCTACGAGCAGTACTTC; CDR3 protein: CASSFSQGWGSYEQYF
V gene: TRBV5-1; J gene: TRBJ2-5; D gene: TRBD1; clone size: few; CDR3 DNA: TGCGCCAGCAGCTTGGCAACAGGGGGGCAAGAGACCCAGTACTTC; CDR3 protein: CASSLATGGQETQYF
V gene: TRBV10-3; J gene: TRBJ2-7; D gene: TRBD2; clone size: NA; CDR3 DNA: TGTGCCATCAGTGTGGGAGGGGTTATAAACGAGCAGTACTTC; CDR3 protein: CAISVGGVINEQYF